A single sample is the source of the 29 T cell receptor beta chains below, sequenced in a study of blood T cells in healthy people across ages. Primers used in a second PCR of roughly 6 to 11 cycles were a sample-barcoded 5' primer and a J-beta primer mix. TCRdb itself ran the 5' RACE reads through MiXCR, one entry per CDR3 protein. The data hold 1.8 million or so distinct CDR3 sequences, with around 40% observed a single time. The source material was blood. These receptor sequences come from a human donor in good health.

There are a few counts of this clonotype. The J gene is TRBJ1-2, the V gene TRBV29-1; possibly TRBD1 for D (5 bases). The length of the CDR3 is 13 residues. V lost 3 bases to trimming and J lost 6 bases, with 14 bases between them. Germline assignment: CDR1 SQVTM and CDR2 ANQGSEA. The CDR3 loop is CSVESREGNGYTF. CDR3 sequence (DNA): TGCAGCGTTGAGTCCAGGGAGGGGAATGGCTACACCTTC. Drawing the rest from reference TRBV29-1 and TRBJ1-2, the complete variable domain is SAVISQKPSRDICQRGTSLTIQCQVDSQVTMMFWYRQQPGQSLTLIATANQGSEATYESGFVIDKFPISRPNLTFSTLTVSNMSPEDSSIYLCSVESREGNGYTFGSGTRLTVV.

This CDR3 is CASSQGANEAYEQYF. CDR3 nucleotide sequence: TGCGCCAGCAGCCAAGGGGCTAATGAAGCCTACGAGCAGTACTTC. This sequence joins TRBV4-3 and TRBJ2-7; D not certain. Germline assignment: CDR1 LGHNA and CDR2 YSLEER. The CDR3 runs to 15 residues. V was pared by 1 base and J by 2 bases, with 12 bases between.

Note on this clonotype: One end of the junction does not line up with germline, which may come from a read error. The chain has TRBV6-1 and TRBJ2-4, with a possible D match to TRBD1 (6 bases). CDR3 length: 13 residues. Germline loops: CDR1 MNHNS, CDR2 SASEGT. The CDR3 DNA follows: TGTGCCAGCAGTGAAGAAGGGGGAAACATTCGGTACTTC. Translated, it gives CASSEEGGNIRYF.

Details on this clonotype: The junction differs from germline at one of its ends, possibly a read error. This sequence joins TRBV10-3 and TRBJ2-3, with D perhaps TRBD2 (5 bases). Germline CDR1 ENHRY, CDR2 SYGVKD. The CDR3 runs 16 residues. Here the CDR3 DNA reads TGTACCATCAGTGAGCCCTCATTCGGGGTCTCATCGGCGCAGTATTTT. This gives the protein CTISEPSFGVSSAQYF.

At least ten counts were recorded for this clonotype. The gene calls are TRBV28 and TRBJ2-7; D uncertain. Trimming pared 6 bases from V and 4 bases from J, leaving 7 bases between. Germline CDR1 and CDR2: MDHEN and SYDVKM. The CDR3 runs to 11 residues. The CDR3 DNA reads as TGTGCCAGCAGCCACCAATACGAGCAGTACTTC. Translated: CASSHQYEQYF.

This clonotype occurred a few times. The chain is built from TRBV12-3 or TRBV12-4 and TRBJ2-3; a possible D gene is TRBD2 (5 bases). Trimming pared 4 bases from V and 9 bases from J, leaving 11 bases between. The length of the CDR3 is 12 residues. The CDR3 DNA is TGTGCCAGCAGTTCTTTCGAGGGCACGCAGTATTTT. Translation gives CASSSFEGTQYF.

This clonotype was counted between two and nine times. The J gene is TRBJ1-1, the V gene TRBV7-2; D call uncertain. Trimming pared 3 bases from V and 6 bases from J, leaving 8 bases between. The germline gives CDR1 SGHTA, CDR2 FQGNSA. The CDR3 is 12 amino acids. The CDR3 DNA follows: TGTGCCAGCAGCTTGGATATACCTGAAGCTTTCTTT. It yields the protein CASSLDIPEAFF.

The rearrangement joins TRBV9 to TRBJ2-1, with TRBD2 matching over 9 bases. The CDR3 loop spans 14 amino acids. Losses at the gene ends were 3 bases for V and 7 bases for J; bases not matched to a gene: 5. Germline V gives CDR1 SGDLS, CDR2 YYNGEE. CDR3 protein: CASSGAGGRNEQFF. CDR3 coding DNA: TGTGCCAGCAGCGGAGCGGGGGGTCGTAATGAGCAGTTCTTC.

The V gene is TRBV7-2, the J gene TRBJ2-3; 13 bases fit TRBD2. The CDR3 runs 16 residues. Germline V lookup: CDR1 SGHTA, CDR2 FQGNSA. V was clipped by 5 bases and J by 4 bases; unmatched bases: 6. CDR3 DNA sequence: TGTGCCAGCAGCCCACTAGCGGGGGGGCATCCAGATACGCAGTATTTT. It is translated as CASSPLAGGHPDTQYF. The whole variable domain, remainder taken from reference TRBV7-2 and TRBJ2-3, is GAGVSQSPSNKVTEKGKDVELRCDPISGHTALYWYRQSLGQGLEFLIYFQGNSAPDKSGLPSDRFSAERTGGSVSTLTIQRTQQEDSAVYLCASSPLAGGHPDTQYFGPGTRLTVL.

The chain carries TRBV7-9 and TRBJ2-7; D is ambiguous. The germline V gene encodes CDR1 SEHNR and CDR2 FQNEAQ (reference sequence). The CDR3 length is 14 residues. V was shortened by 3 bases and J by 6 bases, with 15 bases between the two germline ends. The CDR3 DNA is TGTGCCAGCAGCTTGGTGAACGGGCCGGGCGAGCAGTACTTC. Its translation is CASSLVNGPGEQYF.

This clonotype was counted only a few times. The chain joins TRBV29-1 to TRBJ2-1; 8 bases agree with TRBD2. Germline V gene data show CDR1 as SQVTM and CDR2 as ANQGSEA. V was pared by 7 bases and J by 8 bases, with 7 bases of the junction left unmatched. The CDR3 runs 12 residues. DNA for the CDR3: TGCAGCGACGGGGGGGCCAGCTATGAGCAGTTCTTC. This sequence encodes CSDGGASYEQFF.

The chain recombines TRBV7-2 with TRBJ2-3; 11 nucleotides line up with TRBD2. This CDR3 region has 17 residues. The junction had 9 bases not matched to a gene; V was cut back by 5 bases and J by 2 bases. Germline CDR1 reads SGHTA; CDR2 reads FQGNSA. This CDR3 is CASSQATSGDSTDTQYF. DNA for the CDR3: TGTGCCAGCAGCCAAGCGACTAGCGGGGACTCCACAGATACGCAGTATTTT.

This chain joins TRBV12-3 or TRBV12-4 and TRBJ1-2; 8 nucleotides agree with TRBD1. The CDR3 loop spans 15 amino acids. The ends lost 6 bases at V and 6 bases at J; junction bases unmatched: 12. The CDR3 reads CASSDEEDREHGYTF. CDR3 bases: TGTGCCAGCAGCGACGAAGAGGACAGGGAGCATGGCTACACCTTC.

This chain joins TRBV12-3 or TRBV12-4 and TRBJ1-5, with unresolved D. The CDR3 runs to 15 residues. The germline V and J ends were trimmed by 6 bases and 1 base, with 13 bases remaining between them. CDR3 in DNA: TGTGCCAGCAGGTTCGCCGGTGGGAGCAATCAGCCCCAGCATTTT. This gives the protein CASRFAGGSNQPQHF.

There are many counts of this clonotype. The gene calls are TRBV29-1 and TRBJ2-1; D not resolved. This CDR3 has 14 residues. V shed 4 bases and J shed 8 bases, with 18 bases lying between them. The germline gives CDR1 SQVTM, CDR2 ANQGSEA. The CDR3 DNA is TGCAGCGTTGGGGCTCTACACTCGCGAGATGAGCAGTTCTTC. Protein sequence: CSVGALHSRDEQFF.

The sample holds one count of this clonotype. The junction departs from the called germline gene at one end, perhaps through a read error. This chain links TRBV6-1 with TRBJ2-3; possible D gene TRBD2, 5 bases. The CDR3 length is 19 residues. The V gene's germline CDR1 is MNHNS and CDR2 SASEGT. Written as DNA, the CDR3 is TGTGCCATCAGGACTCTAACGGGCCCCAACGGTGATAGCATAGATACGCAGTATTTT. Translation: CAIRTLTGPNGDSIDTQYF.

Only a few counts were recorded for this clonotype. The rearrangement links TRBV12-3 or TRBV12-4 to TRBJ1-2; D is unclear. The V gene lost 0 bases and the J gene lost 8 bases, with 10 bases spanning the gap. CDR3 length equals 13 residues. The CDR3 loop is CASSLAGVVGYTF. In nucleotides, the CDR3 is TGTGCCAGCAGTTTAGCTGGGGTCGTGGGCTACACCTTC.

CDR3 amino acids: CSASLGGWDLAKNIQYF. CDR3 nucleotide sequence: TGCAGTGCTAGCCTCGGGGGCTGGGATCTAGCCAAAAACATTCAGTACTTC. The chain recombines TRBV20-1 with TRBJ2-4; D might be TRBD1 or TRBD2, each matching 6 bases. The germline V and J ends were trimmed by 3 bases and 0 bases, with 18 bases remaining between them. The CDR3 sequence is 17 residues long. From germline, CDR1 is DFQATT and CDR2 SNEGSKA (reference sequence).

This clonotype was detected a few times. This chain uses TRBV7-3 with TRBJ1-2, with a weak D call TRBD1 (5 bases). Germline V lookup: CDR1 SGHTA, CDR2 FQGTGA. The length of the CDR3 is 14 residues. V gave up 2 bases and J gave up 4 bases, with 11 bases separating them. This CDR3 reads CASSLGAQTYGYTF. Here the CDR3 DNA reads TGTGCCAGCAGCTTAGGGGCCCAGACCTATGGCTACACCTTC. The entire variable domain, with the rest obtained from reference TRBV7-3 and TRBJ1-2, is as follows: GAGVSQTPSNKVTEKGKYVELRCDPISGHTALYWYRQSLGQGPEFLIYFQGTGAADDSGLPNDRFFAVRPEGSVSTLKIQRTERGDSAVYLCASSLGAQTYGYTFGSGTRLTVV.

This clonotype came up a few times. The chain is built from TRBV20-1 and TRBJ1-2; 9 bases line up with TRBD1. Per germline, CDR1 DFQATT and CDR2 SNEGSKA (reference sequence). Unmatched junction bases numbered 9, after V lost 6 bases and J lost 4 bases. The CDR3 runs to 14 residues. The CDR3 loop reads CSAIGTGIIYGYTF. CDR3 coding DNA: TGCAGTGCAATCGGGACAGGGATTATCTATGGCTACACCTTC.

This clonotype was observed a few times. This rearrangement joins TRBV5-5 to TRBJ1-1, with no clear D. This CDR3 has 14 amino acids. Germline V gene lookup returns CDR1 SGHKS and CDR2 YYEKEE (reference sequence). The V and J ends lost 3 bases and 10 bases respectively, with 19 bases between them. The CDR3 DNA sequence: TGTGCCAGCAGCTCCGCACCTGATGGCACTCCAGCTTTCTTT. It yields the protein CASSSAPDGTPAFF.

J is TRBJ1-2 and V is TRBV5-1; tentatively, D is TRBD1 (6 bases). The CDR3 contains 14 residues. CDR1 and CDR2 from the germline V gene are SGHRS and YFSETQ. The V end lost 6 bases, the J end lost 2 bases, and 14 bases lay between the germline ends. CDR3 sequence reads: CASTGQPGNYGYTF. CDR3 sequence (DNA): TGCGCCAGCACCGGACAGCCGGGAAACTATGGCTACACCTTC.

In its sample, this clonotype was seen a few times. This chain joins TRBV29-1 and TRBJ2-2; the D gene could be TRBD1 or TRBD2 (6 bases each). Germline V gene sequence: CDR1 SQVTM, CDR2 ANQGSEA. The ends were cut back, 4 bases at V and 3 bases at J, with 12 bases in the middle. This CDR3 has 14 residues. Here the CDR3 reads CSVVGGQDTGELFF. In DNA form, the CDR3 reads TGCAGCGTTGTTGGGGGGCAGGACACCGGGGAGCTGTTTTTT.

The chain carries TRBV28 and TRBJ2-7, with TRBD1 identical over 8 bases. This CDR3 is built from 19 residues. The trim removed 5 bases at V and 0 bases at J, leaving 18 bases unmatched. CDR1 and CDR2 (germline): MDHEN, SYDVKM. The CDR3 bases are TGTGCCAGCAGTCGAGGCCGGGCAGGGGGCCCTCCGAGCTCCTACGAGCAGTACTTC. Encoded protein: CASSRGRAGGPPSSYEQYF.

This clonotype has more than one count but fewer than ten. The rearrangement joins TRBV4-3 to TRBJ1-4; 7 bases are a match to TRBD1. The CDR3 covers 14 residues. From germline, CDR1 is LGHNA and CDR2 YSLEER. Trimming removed 3 bases from V and 8 bases from J; junction bases left unmatched: 6. The chain's CDR3 is CASSQGTVQEKLFF. CDR3 bases: TGCGCCAGCAGCCAGGGGACAGTTCAGGAAAAACTGTTTTTT.

This clonotype was picked up many times. The V and J genes are TRBV6-4 and TRBJ2-3; 11 nucleotides align to TRBD2. V shed 7 bases and J 4 bases; nucleotides not matched to a gene: 7. This CDR3 has 15 residues. Per the germline V gene, CDR1 is MRHNA and CDR2 is SNTAGT. The CDR3 coding sequence is TGTGCCAGCACCCTTAGCGGGGGGGCCGCAGATACGCAGTATTTT. Residues: CASTLSGGAADTQYF.

In this sample, this clonotype turned up a few times. V and J are TRBV20-1 and TRBJ2-7; 8 nucleotides match TRBD1. V dropped 6 bases and J dropped 3; count of bases not matched to a gene: 10. The CDR3 sequence is 14 residues long. Germline V gene lookup returns CDR1 DFQATT and CDR2 SNEGSKA (reference sequence). The CDR3 DNA follows: TGCAGTGCGAGGCCGACAGGGGCATACTACGAGCAGTACTTC. Translating it yields CSARPTGAYYEQYF.

This clonotype occurred once. CDR3 protein: CSARPAGQVLDTEAFF. CDR3 DNA sequence: TGCAGTGCTAGACCCGCAGGGCAAGTCCTGGACACTGAAGCTTTCTTT. The genes are TRBV20-1 and TRBJ1-1; possibly TRBD1 for D (5 bases). The CDR3 is 16 residues long. Germline lookup yields CDR1 DFQATT and CDR2 SNEGSKA (reference sequence). V was trimmed by 2 bases and J by 3 bases, leaving 19 bases between them.

The V and J genes are TRBV12-3 or TRBV12-4 and TRBJ2-7; 7 positions agree with TRBD1. The ends lost 5 bases at V and 5 bases at J; junction bases unmatched: 9. The CDR3 is 14 amino acids. The CDR3 sequence: CASSNTLTGDEQYF. In DNA, the CDR3 is TGTGCCAGCAGTAACACCCTAACAGGGGACGAGCAGTACTTC.